This TCR beta chain derives from a study of CD8 T cells in Susac syndrome. Reverse transcription of about 0.5 to 1 ug RNA used random hexamers. With immunoSEQ multiplex PCR, TCR beta CDR3 was amplified across 54 Vbeta and 13 Jbeta. TCRdb processed the immunoSEQ multiplex PCR reads anew with MiXCR; each CDR3 protein has one entry. The profile shows roughly 200,000 distinct CDR3 sequences, 85% to 95% of them singletons. V was pared by 2 bases and J by 2 bases, with 9 bases between. This CDR3 is built from 13 residues. CDR1 and CDR2 (germline): GTSNPN, SVGIG (reference sequence). While CD8+ and CD4+ T cells were isolated negatively, TEMRA cells were enriched by FACS.

The source of this sequence is a human donor with multiple sclerosis. The chain combines TRBV30 with TRBJ1-2; tentatively, D is TRBD1 (6 bases). Input material: CD4+ T cells from PBMCs. The CDR3, as DNA: TGTGCCTGGAGTCGGGGGGCGAACTATGGCTACACCTTC. It translates to CAWSRGANYGYTF.